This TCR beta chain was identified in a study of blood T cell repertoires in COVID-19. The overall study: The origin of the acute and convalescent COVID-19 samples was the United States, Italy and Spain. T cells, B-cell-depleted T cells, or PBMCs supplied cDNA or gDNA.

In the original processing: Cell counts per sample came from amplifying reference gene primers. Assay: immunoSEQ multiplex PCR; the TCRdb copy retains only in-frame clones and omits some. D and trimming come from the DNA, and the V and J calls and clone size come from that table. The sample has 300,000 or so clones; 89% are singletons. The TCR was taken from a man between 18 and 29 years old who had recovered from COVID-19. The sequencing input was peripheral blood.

The CDR3 DNA follows: TGTGCCAGCAGCTTGGGCTCTCTACTAGCGGGTTCCTACGAGCAGTACTTC. Amino acid sequence: CASSLGSLLAGSYEQYF. The V and J genes are TRBV7-6 and TRBJ2-7, with TRBD2 identical over 9 bases. This CDR3 comprises 17 residues. Germline V gene data show CDR1 as SGHVS and CDR2 as FNYEAQ. The ends lost 3 bases at V and 1 base at J; junction bases unmatched: 10.